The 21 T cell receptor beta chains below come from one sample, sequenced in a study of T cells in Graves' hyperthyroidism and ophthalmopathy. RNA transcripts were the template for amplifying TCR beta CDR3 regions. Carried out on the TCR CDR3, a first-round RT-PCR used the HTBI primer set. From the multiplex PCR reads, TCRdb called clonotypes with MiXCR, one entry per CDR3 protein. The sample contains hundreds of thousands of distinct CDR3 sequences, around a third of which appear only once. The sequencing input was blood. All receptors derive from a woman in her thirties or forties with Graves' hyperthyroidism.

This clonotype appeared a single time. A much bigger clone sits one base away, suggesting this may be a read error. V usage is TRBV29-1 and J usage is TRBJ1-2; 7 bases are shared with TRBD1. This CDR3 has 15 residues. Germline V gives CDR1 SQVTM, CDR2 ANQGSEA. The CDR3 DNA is TGCAGCGTTCGAAGACAGGGAGGTCCTAACTATGGCTGCACCTTC. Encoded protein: CSVRRQGGPNYGCTF.

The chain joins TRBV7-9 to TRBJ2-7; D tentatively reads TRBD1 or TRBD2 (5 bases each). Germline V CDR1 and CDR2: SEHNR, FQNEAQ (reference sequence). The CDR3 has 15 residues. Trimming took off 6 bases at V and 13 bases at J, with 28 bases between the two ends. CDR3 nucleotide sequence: TGTGCCAGCAGGCCCATTACCGGGACCAGGCCCGAGGAATACTTC. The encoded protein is CASRPITGTRPEEYF.

The CDR3, as DNA: TGTGCCAGCAGCACCGGAGGTGGGACCGGGGAGCTGTTTTTT. It encodes CASSTGGGTGELFF. J is TRBJ2-2 and V is TRBV5-6; D is perhaps TRBD2 (5 bases). The CDR3 consists of 14 residues. Trimming took off 4 bases at V and 5 bases at J, with 12 bases between the two ends. Per germline, CDR1 SGHDT and CDR2 YYEEEE. The whole variable domain, remainder taken from reference TRBV5-6 and TRBJ2-2, is DAGVTQSPTHLIKTRGQQVTLRCSPKSGHDTVSWYQQALGQGPQFIFQYYEEEERQRGNFPDRFSGHQFPNYSSELNVNALLLGDSALYLCASSTGGGTGELFFGEGSRLTVL.

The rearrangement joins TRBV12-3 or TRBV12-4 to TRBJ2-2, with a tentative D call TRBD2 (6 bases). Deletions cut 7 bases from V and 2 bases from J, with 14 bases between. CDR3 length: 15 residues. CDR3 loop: CASKAGMTNTGELFF. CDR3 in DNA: TGTGCCAGCAAGGCGGGAATGACTAACACCGGGGAGCTGTTTTTT.

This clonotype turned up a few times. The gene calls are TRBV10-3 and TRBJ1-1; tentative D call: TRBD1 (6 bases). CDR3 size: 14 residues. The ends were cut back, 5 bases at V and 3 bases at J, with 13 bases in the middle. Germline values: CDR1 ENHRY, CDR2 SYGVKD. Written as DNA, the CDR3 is TGTGCCATCAGTCGTGGACAGAGCTACACTGAAGCTTTCTTT. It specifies CAISRGQSYTEAFF.

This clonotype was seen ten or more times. The CDR3 nucleotides are TGTGCCAGCAGCCAGCTAGATTACGGTGTGGAGCAGTACTTC. Encoded protein: CASSQLDYGVEQYF. This chain joins TRBV5-6 and TRBJ2-7; D is uncertain. CDR3 length: 14 residues. The germline V gene has CDR1 SGHDT and CDR2 YYEEEE. The V end was cut by 4 bases, the J end by 7 bases, with 18 bases between.

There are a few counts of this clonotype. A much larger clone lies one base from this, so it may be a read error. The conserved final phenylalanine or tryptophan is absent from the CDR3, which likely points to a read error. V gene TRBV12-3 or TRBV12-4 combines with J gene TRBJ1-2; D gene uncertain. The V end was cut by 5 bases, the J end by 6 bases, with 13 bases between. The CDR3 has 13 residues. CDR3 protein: CASSPQDADGYTL. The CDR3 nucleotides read TGTGCCAGCAGTCCCCAGGACGCGGATGGCTACACCCTC.

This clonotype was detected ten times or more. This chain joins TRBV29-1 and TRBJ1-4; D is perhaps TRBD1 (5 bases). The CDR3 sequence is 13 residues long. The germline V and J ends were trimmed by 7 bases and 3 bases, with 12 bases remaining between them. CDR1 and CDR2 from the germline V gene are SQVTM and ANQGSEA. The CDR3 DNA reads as TGCAGCGCCCCGATGGGGGCTAATGAAAAACTGTTTTTT. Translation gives CSAPMGANEKLFF.

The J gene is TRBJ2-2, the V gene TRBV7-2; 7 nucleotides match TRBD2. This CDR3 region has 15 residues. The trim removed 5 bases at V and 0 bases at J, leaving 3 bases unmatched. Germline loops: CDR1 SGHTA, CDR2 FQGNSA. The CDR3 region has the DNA TGTGCCAGCAGCCAGGGAGGGGCGAACACCGGGGAGCTGTTTTTT. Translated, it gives CASSQGGANTGELFF.

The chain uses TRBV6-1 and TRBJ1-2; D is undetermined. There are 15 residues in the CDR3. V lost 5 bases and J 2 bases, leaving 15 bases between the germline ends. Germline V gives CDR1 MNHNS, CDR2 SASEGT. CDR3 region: CASSSLHYNNYGYTF. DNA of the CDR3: TGTGCCAGCAGTTCTCTACATTACAACAACTATGGCTACACCTTC.

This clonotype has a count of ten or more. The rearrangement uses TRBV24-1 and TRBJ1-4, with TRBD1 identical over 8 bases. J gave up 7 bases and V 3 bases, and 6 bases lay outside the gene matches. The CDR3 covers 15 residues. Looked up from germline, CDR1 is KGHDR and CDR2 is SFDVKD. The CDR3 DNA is TGTGCCACCAGTGATCCCGGACAGGGCGGTGAAAAACTGTTTTTT. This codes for CATSDPGQGGEKLFF.

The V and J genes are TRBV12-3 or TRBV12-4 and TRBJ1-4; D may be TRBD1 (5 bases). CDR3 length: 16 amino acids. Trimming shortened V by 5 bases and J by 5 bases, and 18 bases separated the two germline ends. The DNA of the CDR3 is TGTGCCAGCAGTCCCGGGGGAGGGACGGAGAATGAAAAACTGTTTTTT. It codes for CASSPGGGTENEKLFF.

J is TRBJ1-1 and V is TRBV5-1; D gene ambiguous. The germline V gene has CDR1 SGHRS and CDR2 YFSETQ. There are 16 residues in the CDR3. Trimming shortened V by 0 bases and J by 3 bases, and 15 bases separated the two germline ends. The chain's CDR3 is CASSLASGMLHTEAFF. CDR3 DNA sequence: TGCGCCAGCAGCTTGGCCTCGGGGATGCTCCACACTGAAGCTTTCTTT.

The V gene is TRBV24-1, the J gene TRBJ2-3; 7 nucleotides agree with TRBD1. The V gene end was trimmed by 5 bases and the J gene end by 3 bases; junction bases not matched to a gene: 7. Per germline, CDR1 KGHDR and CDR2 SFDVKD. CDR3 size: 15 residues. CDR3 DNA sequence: TGTGCCACCAGTGCTCCGGGACAGACGACAGATACGCAGTATTTT. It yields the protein CATSAPGQTTDTQYF.

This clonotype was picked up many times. The CDR3 sequence is CATRQGANTGELFF. The DNA for the CDR3 is TGTGCCACCAGACAGGGAGCGAACACCGGGGAGCTGTTTTTT. This chain joins TRBV24-1 and TRBJ2-2; tentative D call: TRBD1 (6 bases). The CDR3 consists of 14 residues. Germline CDR1 KGHDR, CDR2 SFDVKD. Trimming removed 7 bases at V and 0 bases at J, with 8 bases between.

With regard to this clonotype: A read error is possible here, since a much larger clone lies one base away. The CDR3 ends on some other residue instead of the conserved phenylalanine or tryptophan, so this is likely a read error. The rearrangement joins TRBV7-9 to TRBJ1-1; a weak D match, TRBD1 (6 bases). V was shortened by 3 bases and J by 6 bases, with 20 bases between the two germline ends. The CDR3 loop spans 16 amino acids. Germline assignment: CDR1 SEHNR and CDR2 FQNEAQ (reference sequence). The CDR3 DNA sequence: TGTGCCAGCAGCTTGAATAATGTTTGGCAGGGGCCTGAAGCTTTCCTT. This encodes CASSLNNVWQGPEAFL.

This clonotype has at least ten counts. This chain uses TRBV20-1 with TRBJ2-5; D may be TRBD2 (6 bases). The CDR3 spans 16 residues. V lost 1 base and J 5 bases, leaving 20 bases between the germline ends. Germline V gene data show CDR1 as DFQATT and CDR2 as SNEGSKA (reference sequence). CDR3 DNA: TGCAGTGCTAGAGCAGCCATAAGGGACTCTCGGGAGACCCAGTACTTC. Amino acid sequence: CSARAAIRDSRETQYF.

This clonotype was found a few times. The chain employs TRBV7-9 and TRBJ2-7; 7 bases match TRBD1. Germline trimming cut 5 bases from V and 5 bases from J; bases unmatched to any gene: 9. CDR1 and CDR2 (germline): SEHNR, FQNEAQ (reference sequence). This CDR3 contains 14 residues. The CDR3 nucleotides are TGTGCCAGCAGCCCGAAGACAGGGATCAACGAGCAGTACTTC. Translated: CASSPKTGINEQYF.

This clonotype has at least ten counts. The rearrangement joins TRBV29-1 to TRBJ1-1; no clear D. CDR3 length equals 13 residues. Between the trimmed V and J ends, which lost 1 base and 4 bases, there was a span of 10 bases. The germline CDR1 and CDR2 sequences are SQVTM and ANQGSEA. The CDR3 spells CSVEGWGITEAFF. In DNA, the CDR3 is TGCAGCGTTGAAGGGTGGGGTATCACTGAAGCTTTCTTT.

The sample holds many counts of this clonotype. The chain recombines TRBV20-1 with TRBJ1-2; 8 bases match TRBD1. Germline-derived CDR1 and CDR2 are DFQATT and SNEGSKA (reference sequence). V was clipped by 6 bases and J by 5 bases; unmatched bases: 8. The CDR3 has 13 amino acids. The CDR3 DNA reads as TGCAGTGCCAAGGCAGGGGGCGCTTATGGCTACACCTTC. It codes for CSAKAGGAYGYTF.

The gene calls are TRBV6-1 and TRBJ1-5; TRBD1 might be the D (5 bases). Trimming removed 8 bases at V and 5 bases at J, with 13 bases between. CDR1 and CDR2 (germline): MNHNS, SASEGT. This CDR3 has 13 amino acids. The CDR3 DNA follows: TGTGCCAGCCATTCCGGGACGTATCAGCCCCAGCATTTT. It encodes CASHSGTYQPQHF.